These 10 T cell receptor beta chains came from one sample sequenced in a study of shared clonotypes between healthy human individuals. Clones were read by immunoSEQ multiplex PCR, and TCRdb kept only the in-frame ones, dropping some. The profile shows 2 million to 3 million clones, more than 90% of them singletons. Sequencing used naive CD4+ T cells sorted from blood. Subset given: CD45RA+ positively selected. Source of these receptors: a man aged 18 to 35 in good health.

V is TRBV10-3 and J is TRBJ1-3, with 10 bases matching TRBD1. CDR1 and CDR2 from the germline V gene are ENHRY and SYGVKD. Trimming at V came to 6 bases and at J to 0 bases, leaving 14 bases not matched to a gene. CDR3 length: 19 amino acids. The CDR3, as DNA: TGTGCCATCAGGGGACAGGGGAATACTTCCCTCCGCTCTGGAAACACCATATATTTT. Its protein is CAIRGQGNTSLRSGNTIYF.

Of note for this clone: This same CDR3 is encoded by further DNA sequences in the sample. This chain uses TRBV19 with TRBJ1-1; D unclear. CDR1 LNHDA and CDR2 SQIVND come from the germline V gene (reference sequence). The CDR3 extends over 13 amino acids. V was clipped by 3 bases and J by 1 base, with 6 bases between them. Written as DNA, the CDR3 is TGTGCCAGTAGTATCAACAGGAACACTGAAGCTTTCTTT. It translates to CASSINRNTEAFF.

The count of this clone is one. The genes are TRBV19 and TRBJ2-5; D ambiguous. The CDR3 totals 14 residues. V was trimmed by 3 bases and J by 2 bases, leaving 10 bases between them. Looked up from germline, CDR1 is LNHDA and CDR2 is SQIVND (reference sequence). The CDR3 spells CASSISTVQETQYF. CDR3 nucleotides: TGTGCCAGTAGTATCTCTACAGTTCAAGAGACCCAGTACTTC.

As concerns this clone: The same CDR3 is also encoded by other DNA sequences in this sample. The V and J genes are TRBV18 and TRBJ2-5; 9 nucleotides match TRBD1. Germline assignment: CDR1 KGHSH and CDR2 LQKENI. The CDR3 extends over 15 amino acids. The junction had 7 bases not matched to a gene; V was cut back by 3 bases and J by 5 bases. The CDR3, as DNA: TGTGCCAGCTCACCTGGGGACAGGGCCGGGGAGACCCAGTACTTC. Its protein is CASSPGDRAGETQYF. The variable domain in full, completed from reference TRBV18 and TRBJ2-5, reads NAGVMQNPRHLVRRRGQEARLRCSPMKGHSHVYWYRQLPEEGLKFMVYLQKENIIDESGMPKERFSAEFPKEGPSILRIQQVVRGDSAAYFCASSPGDRAGETQYFGPGTRLLVL.

This clone was picked up a small number of times. The same CDR3 is also encoded by other DNA sequences in this sample. The rearrangement links TRBV30 to TRBJ1-6, with 7 bases identical to TRBD1. Germline-derived CDR1 and CDR2 are GTSNPN and SVGIG (reference sequence). J was trimmed by 6 bases and V by 1 base; bases with no gene match: 3. CDR3 length: 14 amino acids. DNA of the CDR3: TGTGCCTGGAGTGCCCAGGGGGGTAATTCACCCCTCCACTTT. Its translation: CAWSAQGGNSPLHF.

V usage is TRBV25-1 and J usage is TRBJ2-7; 9 bases match TRBD1. The V segment lost 8 bases and the J segment 5 bases; nucleotides outside the gene matches: 7. Per the germline V gene, CDR1 is MGHDK and CDR2 is SYGVNS. The length of the CDR3 is 13 residues. The CDR3 spells CASGRTGAHEQYF. As DNA, the CDR3 is TGTGCCAGCGGCAGGACAGGGGCCCACGAGCAGTACTTC.

Written as DNA, the CDR3 is TGTGCCAGCAGCTTAGAAGGACTAGCGGGAGTAGATACGCAGTATTTT. Translating gives CASSLEGLAGVDTQYF. The rearrangement joins TRBV11-3 to TRBJ2-3; 13 bases line up with TRBD2. The CDR3 runs 16 residues. The germline gives CDR1 SGHNT, CDR2 YENEEA. V shed 0 bases, J shed 5 bases, and the junction held 2 bases outside the gene matches.

V and J are TRBV5-8 and TRBJ2-5, with a tentative D call TRBD2 (5 bases). Germline CDR1 reads SGHTS; CDR2 reads YDEGEE. V shed 0 bases and J shed 1 base, with 7 bases lying between them. The CDR3 is 14 amino acids. Here the CDR3 DNA reads TGTGCCAGCAGCTTGGCGGGGTTCCAAGAGACCCAGTACTTC. Protein sequence: CASSLAGFQETQYF.

The chain is built from TRBV18 and TRBJ1-1; TRBD1 matches at 8 bases. CDR1 is KGHSH and CDR2 is LQKENI in the germline V gene. Unmatched junction bases numbered 6, after V lost 4 bases and J lost 5 bases. The length of the CDR3 is 14 residues. CDR3 in DNA: TGTGCCAGCTCACTCGGGACAGGAAGGACTGAAGCTTTCTTT. This encodes CASSLGTGRTEAFF. The full variable domain, with the rest looked up from reference TRBV18 and TRBJ1-1, is NAGVMQNPRHLVRRRGQEARLRCSPMKGHSHVYWYRQLPEEGLKFMVYLQKENIIDESGMPKERFSAEFPKEGPSILRIQQVVRGDSAAYFCASSLGTGRTEAFFGQGTRLTVV.

With regard to this clone: Other DNA sequences in the sample encode the same CDR3. The rearrangement uses TRBV20-1 and TRBJ2-7; D gene ambiguous. V was shortened by 6 bases and J by 0 bases, with 6 bases between the two germline ends. The CDR3 length is 11 residues. Germline V gene lookup returns CDR1 DFQATT and CDR2 SNEGSKA (reference sequence). The CDR3 spells CSASNSYEQYF. The DNA of the CDR3 is TGCAGTGCCTCAAACTCCTACGAGCAGTACTTC.